The clone carrying this T cell receptor (beta chain) was found a few times. The CDR3 spans 16 residues. J lost 7 bases, V lost 5 bases, and 10 bases had no gene match. The germline gives CDR1 SEHNR, CDR2 FQNEAQ (reference sequence). TCRdb analysed the PCR reads with MiXCR anew, one entry per CDR3 protein. The table has roughly 13,000 distinct CDR3 sequences, less than 65% seen once; the top ten hold around 14%. These data originate in a study of tumor-infiltrating lymphocytes in oesophageal squamous cell carcinoma. The chain recombines TRBV7-9 with TRBJ2-7; TRBD2 matches at 14 bases. The sequenced sample consisted of normal esophageal tissue next to the tumor. The clonotype originates from a male donor with esophageal squamous cell carcinoma. CDR3: CASSPRTSGRNVEQYF. Written as DNA, the CDR3 is TGTGCCAGCAGCCCGCGGACTAGCGGGAGGAATGTTGAGCAGTACTTC. The full variable domain, completed using reference TRBV7-9 and TRBJ2-7, is DTGVSQNPRHKITKRGQNVTFRCDPISEHNRLYWYRQTLGQGPEFLTYFQNEAQLEKSRLLSDRFSAERPKGSFSTLEIQRTEQGDSAMYLCASSPRTSGRNVEQYFGPGTRLTVT.